This record concerns one T cell receptor beta chain sequence. Those enrolled, adults aged about 18 to 89 years, came from 24 US areas. TCRdb's copy holds only in-frame clones and misses some; the assay was immunoSEQ multiplex PCR. The data hold 150,000 or so clones, with about 80% observed a single time. The data were obtained in a study of blood T cell repertoires in COVID-19. Study summary: The samples span acute and convalescent COVID-19 from the United States, Italy and Spain.

V shed 6 bases and J 8 bases; nucleotides not matched to a gene: 9. CDR1 is LNHDA, CDR2 SQIVND, per germline (reference sequence). The CDR3 loop spans 13 amino acids. This sequence joins TRBV19 and TRBJ1-2, with 7 bases identical to TRBD1. The sequence was obtained from a man aged 45-65 years who had recovered from COVID-19. Sample: PBMCs or T cells enriched from blood (not recorded which). The CDR3 protein is CASRPTGAGGYTF. CDR3 sequence (DNA): TGTGCCAGTAGGCCCACAGGGGCAGGGGGCTACACCTTC.